The present T cell receptor (beta chain) was sequenced within a study of lymphopenia after photon versus proton radiotherapy. As concerns this clone: Its antigen is as yet unknown.

Study observations and caveats: Relative stability marked proton patients; photon patients lost diversity and naive cells.

Trimming took off 3 bases at V and 0 bases at J, with 14 bases between the two ends. Germline loops: CDR1 KGHSH, CDR2 LQKENI. The CDR3 has 17 amino acids. The table came from immunoSEQ multiplex PCR; TCRdb's copy has only in-frame clones and leaves some out. The sample includes 20,000 to 25,000 clones, 85% of them seen just once. The origin of this receptor is a man aged 55-75 years with pancreatic cancer. This chain connects TRBV18 to TRBJ2-2; D is perhaps TRBD2 (6 bases). Sequenced material: peripheral blood, taken from a patient treated with photon-based radiotherapy. The CDR3 DNA reads TGTGCCAGCTCACCGATTTCAGGACTAACGAACACCGGGGAGCTGTTTTTT. This encodes CASSPISGLTNTGELFF.